This T cell receptor (beta chain) was identified in a study of prognosis after radiotherapy for stage I lung cancer. General study findings and limits: Patients who went on to get distant metastases had lower Shannon entropy after stereotactic body radiation therapy.

This clonotype was seen repeatedly, ten times or more. Antigen: not known. V lost 4 bases and J 2 bases, leaving 15 bases between the germline ends. Germline V gene lookup returns CDR1 DFQATT and CDR2 SNEGSKA (reference sequence). This CDR3 has 14 residues. Amplification of the TCR beta CDR3 (from genomic DNA) was done by two-round multiplex PCR. Every TRBV and TRBJ gene had its own specific primer in first-round PCR. TCRdb re-analysed the multiplex PCR reads in MiXCR, keeping a single row per CDR3 protein. The profile shows about 35,000 distinct CDR3 sequences, 25% to 40% of them singletons. The chain has TRBV20-1 and TRBJ2-7; no clear D gene. The starting material was PBMCs, obtained before or after stereotactic body radiation therapy (not recorded which). The receptor was isolated from a donor aged 50 or older with non-small cell lung cancer. The CDR3: CSANPNSDPYEQYF. CDR3 nucleotides: TGCAGTGCTAATCCCAACTCCGATCCCTACGAGCAGTACTTC.